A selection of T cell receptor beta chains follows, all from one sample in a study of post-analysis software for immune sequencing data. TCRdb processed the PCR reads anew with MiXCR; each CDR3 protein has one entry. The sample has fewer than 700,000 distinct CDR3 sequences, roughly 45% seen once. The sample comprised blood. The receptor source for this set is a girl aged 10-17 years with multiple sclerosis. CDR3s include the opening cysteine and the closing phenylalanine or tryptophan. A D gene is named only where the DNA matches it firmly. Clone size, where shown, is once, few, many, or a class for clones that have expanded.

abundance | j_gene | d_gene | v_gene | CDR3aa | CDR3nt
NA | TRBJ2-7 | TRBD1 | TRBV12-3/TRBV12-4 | CASGDRGQYEQYF | TGTGCCAGCGGGGACAGGGGGCAGTACGAGCAGTACTTC
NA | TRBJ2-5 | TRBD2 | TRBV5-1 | CASSSGTSRGQETQYF | TGCGCCAGCAGCTCCGGGACTAGCCGGGGACAAGAGACCCAGTACTTC
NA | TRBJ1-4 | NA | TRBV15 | CAIVGEGANEKLFF | TGTGCCATCGTCGGGGAGGGGGCTAATGAAAAACTGTTTTTT
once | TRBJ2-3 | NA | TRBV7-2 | CASSLSGGRNTQYF | TGTGCCAGCAGCTTGTCTGGGGGCAGGAATACGCAGTATTTT
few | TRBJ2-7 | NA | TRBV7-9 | CASSLKGNEQYF | TGTGCCAGCAGCTTAAAAGGGAACGAGCAGTACTTC
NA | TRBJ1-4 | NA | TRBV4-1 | CAGSQVYEKLFF | TGCGCCGGCAGCCAGGTTTATGAAAAACTGTTTTTT
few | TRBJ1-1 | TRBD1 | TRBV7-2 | CASRTNLPGQRRGENTEAFF | TGTGCCAGCAGAACCAACCTACCGGGACAGAGAAGGGGTGAGAACACTGAAGCTTTCTTT
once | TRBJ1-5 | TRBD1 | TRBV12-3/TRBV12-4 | CASSGDSRGQPQHF | TGTGCCAGCAGCGGGGACAGCCGGGGTCAGCCCCAGCATTTT
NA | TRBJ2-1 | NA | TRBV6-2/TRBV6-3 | CASSFAYDEQFF | TGTGCCAGCAGTTTTGCCTACGATGAGCAGTTCTTC
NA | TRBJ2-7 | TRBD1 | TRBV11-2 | CASSLVMAGGEQYF | TGTGCCAGCAGCTTAGTGATGGCAGGGGGCGAGCAGTACTTC
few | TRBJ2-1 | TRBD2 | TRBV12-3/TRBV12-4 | CASTLVSGLGYNEQFF | TGTGCCAGCACTCTGGTTAGCGGGCTCGGGTACAATGAGCAGTTCTTC
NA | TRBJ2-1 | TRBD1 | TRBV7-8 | CASSRQGRTTNEQFF | TGTGCCAGCAGCCGACAGGGTAGGACGACAAATGAGCAGTTCTTC